This record covers a single T cell receptor (beta chain). Assignments of participants to cohorts depended upon their own reported clinical history. The data originate from a study of blood T cell repertoires in COVID-19. Across the whole study: Spain, Italy and the United States supplied samples that represented acute and convalescent COVID-19. Sample material is recorded as cDNA or gDNA derived from T cells, B-cell-depleted T cells, or PBMCs.

The CDR3 is 15 residues long. Trimming took 3 bases from V and 6 from J; bases not matched to a gene: 4. Germline assignment: CDR1 KGHDR and CDR2 SFDVKD. TCRdb's table, derived via immunoSEQ multiplex PCR, lists solely in-frame clones and lacks some. The sample shows 150,000 to 200,000 clones, more than 65% of them seen only once. This receptor was obtained from a woman in her fifties or sixties with acute COVID-19. Sequencing input: PBMCs or T cells enriched from blood (not recorded which). The chain links TRBV24-1 to TRBJ1-2, with 12 nucleotides matching TRBD1. The CDR3 DNA reads TGTGCCACCAGTGATCCGGGACAGGGGGCCGATGGCTACACCTTC. This translates into CATSDPGQGADGYTF.